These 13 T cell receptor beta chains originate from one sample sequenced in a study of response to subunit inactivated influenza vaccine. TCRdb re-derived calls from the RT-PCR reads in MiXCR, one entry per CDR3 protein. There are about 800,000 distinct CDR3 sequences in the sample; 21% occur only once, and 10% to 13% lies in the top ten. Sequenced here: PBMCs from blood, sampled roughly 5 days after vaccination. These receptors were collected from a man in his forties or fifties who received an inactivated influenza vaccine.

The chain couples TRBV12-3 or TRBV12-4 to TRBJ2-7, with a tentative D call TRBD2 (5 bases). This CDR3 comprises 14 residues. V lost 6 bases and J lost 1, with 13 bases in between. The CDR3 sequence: CASSAGIMSYEQYF. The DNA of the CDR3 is TGTGCCAGCAGCGCCGGGATCATGTCCTACGAGCAGTACTTC.

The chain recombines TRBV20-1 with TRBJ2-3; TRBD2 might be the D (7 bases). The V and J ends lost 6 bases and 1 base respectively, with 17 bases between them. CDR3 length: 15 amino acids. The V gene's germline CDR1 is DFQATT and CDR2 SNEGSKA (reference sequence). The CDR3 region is CSAPGGGAGTDTQYF. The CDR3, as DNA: TGCAGTGCCCCCGGTGGGGGGGCCGGCACAGATACGCAGTATTTT.

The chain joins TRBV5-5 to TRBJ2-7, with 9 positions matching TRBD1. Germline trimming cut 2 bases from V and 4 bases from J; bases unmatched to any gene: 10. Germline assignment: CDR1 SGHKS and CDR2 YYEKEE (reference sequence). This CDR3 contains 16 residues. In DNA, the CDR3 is TGTGCCAGCAGCTTAACCGGGACAGGGTCTTGGTACGAGCAGTACTTC. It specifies CASSLTGTGSWYEQYF. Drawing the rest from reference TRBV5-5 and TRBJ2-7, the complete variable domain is DAGVTQSPTHLIKTRGQQVTLRCSPISGHKSVSWYQQVLGQGPQFIFQYYEKEERGRGNFPDRFSARQFPNYSSELNVNALLLGDSALYLCASSLTGTGSWYEQYFGPGTRLTVT.

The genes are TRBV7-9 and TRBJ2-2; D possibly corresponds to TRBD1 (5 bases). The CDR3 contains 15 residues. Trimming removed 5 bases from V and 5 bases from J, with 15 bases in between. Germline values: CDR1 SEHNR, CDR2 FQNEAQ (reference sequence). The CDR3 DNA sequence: TGTGCCAGCAGCCTCCTCGCAGGGTGGACCGGGGAGCTGTTTTTT. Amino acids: CASSLLAGWTGELFF.

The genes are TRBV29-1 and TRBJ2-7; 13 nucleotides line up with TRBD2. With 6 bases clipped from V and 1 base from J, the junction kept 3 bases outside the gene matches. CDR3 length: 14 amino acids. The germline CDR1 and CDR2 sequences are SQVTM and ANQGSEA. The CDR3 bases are TGCAGCGTCGCGGGACTAGCGGGATCCTACGAGCAGTACTTC. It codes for CSVAGLAGSYEQYF.

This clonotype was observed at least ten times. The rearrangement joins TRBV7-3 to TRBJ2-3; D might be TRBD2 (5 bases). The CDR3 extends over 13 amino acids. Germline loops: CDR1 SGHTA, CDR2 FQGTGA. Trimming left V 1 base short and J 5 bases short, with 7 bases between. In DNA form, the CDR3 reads TGTGCCAGCAGCTTAAAACGGGGAGATACGCAGTATTTT. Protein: CASSLKRGDTQYF. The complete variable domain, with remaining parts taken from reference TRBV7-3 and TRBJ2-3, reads GAGVSQTPSNKVTEKGKYVELRCDPISGHTALYWYRQSLGQGPEFLIYFQGTGAADDSGLPNDRFFAVRPEGSVSTLKIQRTERGDSAVYLCASSLKRGDTQYFGPGTRLTVL.

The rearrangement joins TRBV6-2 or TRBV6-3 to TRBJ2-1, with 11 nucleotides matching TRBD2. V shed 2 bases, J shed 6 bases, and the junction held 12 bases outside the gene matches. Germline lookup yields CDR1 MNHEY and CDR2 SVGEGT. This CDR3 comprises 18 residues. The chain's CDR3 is CASSYRHHLAGGLNEQFF. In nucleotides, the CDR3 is TGTGCCAGCAGTTACCGACACCACCTAGCGGGGGGACTCAATGAGCAGTTCTTC.

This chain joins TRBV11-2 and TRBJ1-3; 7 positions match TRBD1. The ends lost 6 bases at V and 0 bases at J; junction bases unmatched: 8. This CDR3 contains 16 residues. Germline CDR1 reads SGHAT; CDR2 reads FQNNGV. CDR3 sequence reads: CASRRPGQSSGNTIYF. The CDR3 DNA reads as TGTGCCAGCAGACGTCCGGGACAGAGCTCTGGAAACACCATATATTTT.

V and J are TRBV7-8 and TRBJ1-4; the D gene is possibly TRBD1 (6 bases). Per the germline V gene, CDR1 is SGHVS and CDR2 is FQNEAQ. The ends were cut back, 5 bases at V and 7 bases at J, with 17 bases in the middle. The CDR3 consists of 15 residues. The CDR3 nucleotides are TGTGCCAGCAGCCTGCAACAGGGAGTAGGTGAAAAACTGTTTTTT. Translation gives CASSLQQGVGEKLFF.

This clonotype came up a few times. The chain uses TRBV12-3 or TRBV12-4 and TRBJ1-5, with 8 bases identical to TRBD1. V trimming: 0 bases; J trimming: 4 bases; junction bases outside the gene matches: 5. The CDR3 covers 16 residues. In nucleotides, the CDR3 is TGTGCCAGCAGTTTAGCAGGGCAGGGGGCGAATCAGCCCCAGCATTTT. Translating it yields CASSLAGQGANQPQHF.

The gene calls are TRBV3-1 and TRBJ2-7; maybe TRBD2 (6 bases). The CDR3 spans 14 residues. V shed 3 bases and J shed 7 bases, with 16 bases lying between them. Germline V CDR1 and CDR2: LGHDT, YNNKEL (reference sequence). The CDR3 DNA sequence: TGTGCCAGCAGCCATCTTGCTAGCGCTGGAGAGCAGTACTTC. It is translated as CASSHLASAGEQYF.

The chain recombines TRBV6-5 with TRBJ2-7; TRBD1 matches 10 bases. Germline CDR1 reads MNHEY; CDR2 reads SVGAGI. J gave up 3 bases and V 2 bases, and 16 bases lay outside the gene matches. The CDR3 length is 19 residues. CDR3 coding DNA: TGTGCCAGCAGTTACAACCCCCAAAAGACAGGGGGCTATTACTACGAGCAGTACTTC. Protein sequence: CASSYNPQKTGGYYYEQYF.

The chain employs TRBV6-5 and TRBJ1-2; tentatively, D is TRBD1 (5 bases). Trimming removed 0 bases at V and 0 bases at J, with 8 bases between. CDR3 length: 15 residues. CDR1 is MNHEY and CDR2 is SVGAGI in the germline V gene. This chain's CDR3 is CASSYSDRANYGYTF. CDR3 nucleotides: TGTGCCAGCAGTTACTCTGACAGAGCTAACTATGGCTACACCTTC.